The source of this T cell receptor beta chain is a study of blood T cell repertoires in COVID-19. Enrolled during active infection, Seattle patients were then followed longitudinally. As handled by the study authors: Amplified reference gene primers provided the basis for estimating nucleated cell counts. TCRdb's table, derived via immunoSEQ multiplex PCR, lists solely in-frame clones and lacks some. The DNA was the basis for D and trimming; V, J and clone size are from that table. The data show roughly 100,000 clones, roughly 90% seen once. Germline CDR1 MNHNS, CDR2 SASEGT. V trimming: 3 bases; J trimming: 0 bases; junction bases outside the gene matches: 3. CDR3 length equals 17 residues.

The sample consisted of peripheral blood. The chain recombines TRBV6-1 with TRBJ1-5; the match to TRBD1 covers 12 bases. This TCR derives from a human donor with COVID-19, enrolled during active disease. The donor label of this sample is uncertain. The CDR3: CASSEGTGGFSNQPQHF. The CDR3 DNA follows: TGTGCCAGCAGTGAGGGGACAGGGGGCTTTAGCAATCAGCCCCAGCATTTT.